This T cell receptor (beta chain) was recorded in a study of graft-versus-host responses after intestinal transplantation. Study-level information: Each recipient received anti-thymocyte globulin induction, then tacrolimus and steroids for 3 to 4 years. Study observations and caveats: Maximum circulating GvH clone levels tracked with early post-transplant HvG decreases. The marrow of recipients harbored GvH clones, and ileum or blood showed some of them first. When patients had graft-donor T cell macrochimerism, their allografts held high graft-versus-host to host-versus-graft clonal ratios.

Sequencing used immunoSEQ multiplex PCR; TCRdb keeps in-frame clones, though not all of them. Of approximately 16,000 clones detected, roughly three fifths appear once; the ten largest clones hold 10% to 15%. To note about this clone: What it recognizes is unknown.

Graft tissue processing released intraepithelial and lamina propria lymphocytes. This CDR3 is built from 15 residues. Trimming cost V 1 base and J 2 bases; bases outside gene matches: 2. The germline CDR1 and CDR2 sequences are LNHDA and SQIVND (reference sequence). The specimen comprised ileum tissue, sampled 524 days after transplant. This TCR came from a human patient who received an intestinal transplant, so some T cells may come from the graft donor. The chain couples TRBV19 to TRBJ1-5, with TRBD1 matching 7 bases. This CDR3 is CASSIVTGGNQPQHF. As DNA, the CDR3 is TGTGCCAGTAGTATAGTCACAGGGGGCAATCAGCCCCAGCATTTT.